The 18 T cell receptor beta chains in this list originate from one sample, sequenced in a study of preoperative IRX-2 immunotherapy in early breast cancer. The data were produced by immunoSEQ multiplex PCR, yet TCRdb's version contains in-frame clones alone and is incomplete. Of about 89,000 clones listed, 70% to 90% were seen once; the top ten hold roughly 2%. The treatment was: preoperative locoregional IRX-2 cytokine immunotherapy. The material sequenced was tumor tissue, taken after IRX-2 immunotherapy. The receptors originated from a human donor with breast cancer.

The genes are TRBV19 and TRBJ1-3, with D possibly matching TRBD1 (5 bases). The CDR3 is 19 amino acids. CDR1 and CDR2 from the germline V gene are LNHDA and SQIVND (reference sequence). Trimming pared 8 bases from V and 0 bases from J, leaving 26 bases between. The CDR3 protein is CASRPNTGKGRISGNTIYF. The DNA for the CDR3 is TGTGCCAGTCGACCCAATACGGGCAAGGGGCGAATCTCTGGAAACACCATATATTTT. Using reference TRBV19 and TRBJ1-3 for the parts outside the CDR3, the full variable domain is DGGITQSPKYLFRKEGQNVTLSCEQNLNHDAMYWYRQDPGQGLRLIYYSQIVNDFQKGDIAEGYSVSREKKESFPLTVTSAQKNPTAFYLCASRPNTGKGRISGNTIYFGEGSWLTVV.

This chain connects TRBV4-1 to TRBJ1-2; D might be TRBD1 (5 bases). This CDR3 contains 15 residues. The germline CDR1 and CDR2 sequences are MGHRA and YSYEKL. The V end lost 1 base, the J end lost 4 bases, and 13 bases lay between the germline ends. As DNA, the CDR3 is TGCGCCAGCAGCCAAGTAGCGGGGGTTGGCTATGGCTACACCTTC. It is translated as CASSQVAGVGYGYTF.

The chain uses TRBV11-3 and TRBJ2-3, with D maybe TRBD1 (6 bases). The CDR3 contains 14 residues. CDR1 is SGHNT and CDR2 is YENEEA in the germline V gene. V was trimmed by 4 bases and J by 5 bases, leaving 13 bases between them. In nucleotides, the CDR3 is TGTGCCAGCAGCTGGACAGTAGAAGGAGATACGCAGTATTTT. This codes for CASSWTVEGDTQYF. The full variable domain, rest sourced from reference TRBV11-3 and TRBJ2-3, is EAGVVQSPRYKIIEKKQPVAFWCNPISGHNTLYWYLQNLGQGPELLIRYENEEAVDDSQLPKDRFSAERLKGVDSTLKIQPAELGDSAVYLCASSWTVEGDTQYFGPGTRLTVL.

The chain links TRBV12-5 to TRBJ1-5; D gene uncertain. From germline, CDR1 is LGHNT and CDR2 FRNRAP. The CDR3 spans 14 residues. The CDR3 loop is CASKERYSNQPQHF. Written as DNA, the CDR3 is TGTGCCAGCAAGGAGAGATATAGCAATCAGCCCCAGCATTTT.

CDR3 loop: CASSLELPGLDGQYF. The CDR3 region has the DNA TGCGCCAGCAGCTTGGAACTTCCGGGACTAGATGGGCAGTACTTC. The J gene is TRBJ2-7, the V gene TRBV5-1; 8 bases match TRBD2. J lost 9 bases, V lost 0 bases, and 11 bases had no gene match. In germline, CDR1 is SGHRS, CDR2 YFSETQ. The CDR3 loop spans 15 amino acids. Full variable domain (remainder filled in from reference TRBV5-1 and TRBJ2-7): KAGVTQTPRYLIKTRGQQVTLSCSPISGHRSVSWYQQTPGQGLQFLFEYFSETQRNKGNFPGRFSGRQFSNSRSEMNVSTLELGDSALYLCASSLELPGLDGQYFGPGTRLTVT.

The rearrangement links TRBV6-8 to TRBJ2-5, with D perhaps given as TRBD1 or TRBD2 (6 bases each). Germline CDR1 is MNHGY and CDR2 is SAAAGT. V shed 5 bases and J shed 5 bases, with 9 bases lying between them. This CDR3 comprises 12 residues. The chain's CDR3 is CASSRGGETQYF. The DNA of the CDR3 is TGTGCCAGCAGTCGAGGGGGGGAGACCCAGTACTTC.

The chain has TRBV5-1 and TRBJ2-1; D unclear. The CDR3 runs 19 residues. Trimming pared 0 bases from V and 6 bases from J, leaving 25 bases between. Germline V gives CDR1 SGHRS, CDR2 YFSETQ. The CDR3 sequence is CASSLGIQRSARSSNEQFF. The CDR3 DNA reads as TGCGCCAGCAGCTTGGGTATCCAGCGTAGTGCCCGGAGCAGCAATGAGCAGTTCTTC.

The chain is built from TRBV5-1 and TRBJ2-5, with TRBD1 matching over 8 bases. Germline-derived CDR1 and CDR2 are SGHRS and YFSETQ. The V gene end was trimmed by 0 bases and the J gene end by 3 bases; junction bases not matched to a gene: 4. The CDR3 spans 15 residues. The CDR3 coding sequence is TGCGCCAGCAGCTTGGCAGGACAGGGTAAAGAGACCCAGTACTTC. It encodes CASSLAGQGKETQYF.

This clone was picked up one time. This chain connects TRBV29-1 to TRBJ1-2; D perhaps matches TRBD1 (5 bases). Germline CDR1 reads SQVTM; CDR2 reads ANQGSEA. This CDR3 spans 14 amino acids. The V and J ends lost 7 bases and 3 bases respectively, with 18 bases between them. CDR3 nucleotide sequence: TGCAGCGATCGACCCGGGACGGTGGACTATGGCTACACCTTC. It yields the protein CSDRPGTVDYGYTF.

This clone was seen once. The chain employs TRBV6-8 and TRBJ2-1; 10 bases are a match to TRBD2. With 4 bases clipped from V and 3 bases from J, the junction kept 12 bases outside the gene matches. This CDR3 spans 18 amino acids. Germline V gene lookup returns CDR1 MNHGY and CDR2 SAAAGT. CDR3 protein: CASSSSIPSGSFYNEQFF. The DNA for the CDR3 is TGTGCCAGCAGTTCCTCCATTCCTAGCGGGAGCTTCTACAATGAGCAGTTCTTC.

The rearrangement uses TRBV15 and TRBJ1-3; D remains ambiguous. CDR3 length: 15 amino acids. V was clipped by 0 bases and J by 4 bases, with 10 bases between them. Germline CDR1 reads LNHNV; CDR2 reads YYDKDF (reference sequence). Written as DNA, the CDR3 is TGTGCCACCAGCAGAGATCTGACACCCGGAAACACCATATATTTT. This sequence encodes CATSRDLTPGNTIYF.

The chain employs TRBV19 and TRBJ1-2; D is uncertain. With 2 bases removed from V and 2 bases from J, the gap between germline ends came to 12 bases. Germline-derived CDR1 and CDR2 are LNHDA and SQIVND (reference sequence). The CDR3 is 15 residues long. In nucleotides, the CDR3 is TGTGCCAGTAGTATAAGGTCGAAGCGCAACTATGGCTACACCTTC. This gives the protein CASSIRSKRNYGYTF.

The chain couples TRBV11-3 to TRBJ1-2, with TRBD1 matching over 9 bases. Germline values: CDR1 SGHNT, CDR2 YENEEA. This CDR3 contains 14 residues. Trimming took 5 bases from V and 7 from J; bases not matched to a gene: 8. CDR3 DNA sequence: TGTGCCAGCAGCCCGGACAGGGGAGGTAGTGGCTACACCTTC. Residues: CASSPDRGGSGYTF.

The chain links TRBV14 to TRBJ1-3; the D is unclear. The V and J ends lost 8 bases and 2 bases respectively, with 13 bases between them. CDR1 and CDR2 (germline): SGHDN, FVKESK. This CDR3 contains 14 residues. CDR3 sequence reads: CASSISGAGNTIYF. DNA for the CDR3: TGTGCCAGCTCTATCTCTGGGGCTGGAAACACCATATATTTT.

J is TRBJ1-1 and V is TRBV10-1; unclear D gene. The CDR3 length is 15 residues. Germline loops: CDR1 WNHNN, CDR2 SYGVQD (reference sequence). The V end was cut by 0 bases, the J end by 7 bases, with 15 bases between. The CDR3 protein is CASSESTTPGDEAFF. In nucleotides, the CDR3 is TGCGCCAGCAGTGAGTCGACTACACCCGGGGATGAAGCTTTCTTT.

This chain links TRBV7-4 with TRBJ2-3; a weak D match, TRBD1 (5 bases). Germline CDR1 reads SGHVT; CDR2 reads SQSDAQ. CDR3 length: 15 amino acids. V lost 2 bases, J lost 2 bases, and 11 bases lay in between. The CDR3 spells CASSLRGRDTDTQYF. CDR3 in DNA: TGTGCCAGCAGCTTAAGGGGTAGGGACACAGATACGCAGTATTTT.

J is TRBJ2-7 and V is TRBV5-1; no clear D gene. This CDR3 has 16 residues. V dropped 4 bases and J dropped 4 bases, with 21 bases sitting between them. Looked up from germline, CDR1 is SGHRS and CDR2 is YFSETQ. Here the CDR3 reads CASSGSTESTLYEQYF. The CDR3, as DNA: TGCGCCAGCAGCGGCTCGACTGAGTCGACCCTATACGAGCAGTACTTC.

The CDR3 region has the DNA TGTGCCAGCAGTTTAAGGTCCTATGGCTACACCTTC. Its translation: CASSLRSYGYTF. The V call is TRBV28, the J call TRBJ1-2; D gene uncertain. V was pared by 2 bases and J by 4 bases, with 5 bases between. Germline V CDR1 and CDR2: MDHEN, SYDVKM. The CDR3 consists of 12 residues.